Here is one T cell receptor beta chain with its context. The data originate from a study of blood T cell repertoires in COVID-19. Study at large: From the United States, Italy and Spain came samples of acute and convalescent COVID-19. In each case, the material was cDNA or gDNA derived from T cells, B-cell-depleted T cells, or PBMCs.

The table came from immunoSEQ multiplex PCR; TCRdb's copy has only in-frame clones and leaves some out. The sample lists around 83,000 clones; approximately 90% were seen once. This CDR3 region has 12 residues. V lost 10 bases to trimming and J lost 4 bases; unmatched junction nucleotides: 5. Germline V gene data show CDR1 as MDHEN and CDR2 as SYDVKM. This receptor was identified in a man aged 65 to 85 with active or convalescent COVID-19. The chain carries TRBV28 and TRBJ2-3; 7 positions match TRBD2. The sample taken for sequencing was peripheral blood. CDR3 protein: CATLRESDTQYF. The CDR3 DNA is TGTGCCACCCTGCGGGAGTCAGATACGCAGTATTTT.